The TCR beta chain described here comes from a study of blood T cell repertoires in COVID-19. Across the study: Collection of acute and convalescent COVID-19 samples took place in the United States, Italy and Spain. PBMCs, B-cell-depleted T cells, or T cells were the source of the cDNA or gDNA that made up the material.

In the study's own analysis: Scientists estimated how many nucleated cells there were by amplifying reference gene primers. The assay was immunoSEQ multiplex PCR, and TCRdb's table has in-frame clones only and misses some. V and J calls plus clone size are reproduced from that table; the DNA served to infer D and trimming. The sample has around 55,000 clones, roughly 87% seen once. The sample taken for sequencing was peripheral blood. The source is a man between 40 and 49 years old with COVID-19, enrolled during active disease.

CDR3 in DNA: TGTGCCATCAGTGATATTACCGGACAGGGCGGTGAAAAACTGTTTTTT. This codes for CAISDITGQGGEKLFF. The chain carries TRBV10-3 and TRBJ1-4; 8 bases line up with TRBD1. Losses at the gene ends were 3 bases for V and 7 bases for J; bases not matched to a gene: 10. The CDR3 spans 16 residues. Germline V CDR1 and CDR2: ENHRY, SYGVKD.